This T cell receptor beta chain was recorded in a study of cytomegalovirus exposure and HLA in healthy donors (dated by TCRdb to the late 2010s). About the investigation overall: According to an earlier analysis of 587 of the donors, about 179 million T cells yielded 100 million or so unique TCR beta sequences and approximately 300 Gb of sequence data. Because of strong linkage in the cohort, four or five DR-DQ haplotypes were treated as single units for association and clustering. A later genetic analysis took genome-wide SNP genotypes for about three fifths of the 666 donors and used that subset as a discovery cohort. An early release that covered roughly 600 HLA-typed donors contained around 330 gigabases of sequencing data and tens of millions of unique TCR sequences. Across 300 to 500 genotyped donors of the cohort, an average of approximately 240,000 unique TCR beta nucleotide sequences per donor were sequenced, and roughly 17% of those sequences were non-productive. Donor age, sex, ethnicity and CMV serostatus were compiled alongside the repertoire data. Rather than drawing on any new phenotypic data, the later analysis identified candidate immune exposures from TCR beta sequences and the way those sequences occurred across donors. Typing coverage differed by locus: A, B, C, DRB1 and DQB1 were typed in roughly 620-630 donors, DQA1 in around 500, DPA1 in 600 to 610, and DPB1 in approximately 450. Class I and class II HLA loci were covered by the typing at four-digit resolution. To predict cytomegalovirus infection status, the study brought together high-throughput TCR immunosequencing, statistical association of individual TCRs with disease status, and machine learning. A later analysis re-analyzed previously published TCR beta repertoires from 600 to 850 donors and added high-resolution HLA genotyping to study TCR occurrence patterns. The study aimed to test whether cataloging public T cell receptors could reveal signatures of past pathogen exposure. The T cell repertoires of 670 or so subjects were profiled by immunosequencing and related to cytomegalovirus serostatus. Of the roughly 400 genotyped donors, about 80% fell in the genetic ancestry cluster associated with self-reported Caucasian donors. Besides the first cohort of 666 subjects, a separate validation cohort made up of over 95 different subjects was used. In an earlier analysis of a few hundred of the donors, high-throughput TCR beta sequencing was used to judge whether each TCR beta V gene segment behaved as functional or pseudogenic. Every repertoire in the discovery cohort had been generated on one and the same sequencing platform.

The cohort comprised several hundred healthy bone marrow donors. All cohort members were sampled while nominally healthy, although unrecorded immune exposures were likely present. The donor was CMV seronegative and was included in the group of approximately 350 seronegative cohort members. A peripheral blood sample was collected from each donor, and TCR beta sequencing was performed on peripheral blood mononuclear cells. The Qiagen DNeasy Blood Extraction Kit was used to extract genomic DNA from the blood cell samples. Summary of the overall study and its limitations: The authors suggested that the approach could potentially be extended to other disease states and immunological phenotypes. The only immune exposure information available for the cohort was CMV serostatus. HLA typing was unavailable for some donors at each locus, so association tests used only the typed subset. A further reported finding was that TCR beta sequences accurately predicted the HLA-A and HLA-B alleles for most subjects in the first cohort. An earlier analysis of approximately 590 of the donors showed that most TCR beta V segments appeared in productive rearrangements either about 87% or about 30% of the time, which broadly matched IMGT annotations. In vitro tests confirmed that a few of the cytomegalovirus-associated TCR beta chains recognize cytomegalovirus antigens. V-gene and J-gene trimming of TCR beta chains was associated with a missense DCLRE1C variant in a later genetic analysis, and the association was replicated in an independent cohort. Because the 87-base-pair reads could not distinguish some IMGT-functional V segments, including TRBV6-2 and TRBV6-3, those segments were excluded. The classifier was reported to diagnose cytomegalovirus status with high specificity and sensitivity in both the original and validation cohorts. The earlier analysis of a few hundred of the donors excluded approximately 17 rarely observed V segments, including chromosome 9 orphons, because counts were too low. Compared with the roughly 700-donor mean, donors in an Asian-associated ancestry cluster had fewer N-insertions in productive TCRs, according to a later genetic analysis. The study listed 150 to 200 TCR beta chains as associated with cytomegalovirus. Linkage disequilibrium might explain the correlated functional status among segregating V segments, but an unknown experimental factor could not be excluded. Strong co-occurrence of HLA alleles, especially DR and DQ, made assigning TCR associations to individual alleles difficult. According to a later analysis, TCR association rates differed among HLA loci, with DRB1 alleles showing the most associated TCRs and HLA-C alleles showing the fewest. In a later analysis, HLA-associated TCR beta chains showed more clonal expansion and lower generation probabilities than non-associated chains that were equally common. While some public TCRs were present in many individuals, most TCR sequences turned up only very rarely across donors. The sequencing pipeline was judged likely to have produced a cluster of highly shared sequence variants as a technical artifact. According to a later analysis, most CMV-associated TCR beta chains appeared to be HLA-restricted, and the HLA associations seemed to be driven largely by CMV exposure. Roughly uniform sequencing depth across donors was assumed in presence/absence analyses, although this assumption may not hold. In a later analysis, some 17,000 TCR beta sequences were associated with specific HLA alleles at a false discovery rate of 0.05. In a later analysis, several top co-occurrence clusters were reported to appear linked to parvovirus B19, influenza, CMV and Epstein-Barr virus. The cohort was sequenced for TCR beta chains only, and without alpha or paired-chain data the features that could be detected were limited.

The library was obtained by the immunoSEQ multiplex PCR assay. A mixture of 60 forward primers for TCR Vbeta segments and 13 reverse primers for TCR Jbeta segments was used in the multiplex PCR. A multiplex PCR assay on genomic DNA amplified the CDR3 region of rearranged TCR beta genes. On the Illumina HiSeq System, the amplified TCR beta libraries were sequenced as 87-base-pair reads. Per the authors' processing: A later analysis tallied about 77 million unique TCR beta chains across the 666 repertoires, and about 10 million of those chains were shared by two or more donors. Raw reads were error-corrected and collapsed into unique sequences with a nearest-neighbor algorithm that merged closely related sequences to remove PCR and sequencing errors. To assign V, D and J gene segments, CDR3 sequences were aligned to IMGT reference sequences. Each retained sequence needed at least a six-nucleotide match to both a V gene segment and a J gene segment. A rearrangement counted as productive if the CDR3 had no stop codons and remained in frame with V and J, and every other rearrangement counted as non-productive. CDR3 was defined according to IMGT convention as the region running from the second conserved V-encoded cysteine to the conserved J-encoded phenylalanine. In an earlier analysis of some 550 of the donors, sequences lacking an unambiguous match to a single V gene segment were excluded. An earlier analysis of over 450 of the donors classified V segments as functional when productive rearrangements were above 56.7% and as segregating when the standard deviation between donors was above 5%. A statistical classification framework was developed to diagnose cytomegalovirus status using the catalog of TCR beta chain sequences. A later analysis assigned V and J genes by comparing TCR nucleotide sequences with IMGT/GENE-DB human TR gene sequences. Using the TCRdist pipeline, a later analysis assigned CDR3 sequences along with most-parsimonious VDJ recombination scenarios. A later analysis defined each TCR beta chain by its CDR3 amino acid sequence plus V-gene family, and excluded reads lacking a unique V-gene family. To address suspected cross-contamination and a sequencing artifact, a later analysis removed approximately 590 highly shared, low-generation-probability nucleotide sequences. For each public chain, a later analysis derived a clonal expansion index from normalized ranks of inferred template counts within each repertoire. A later analysis computed generation probabilities with a VDJ recombination model fitted to out-of-frame rearrangements, and checked the results against IGoR. In a later analysis, hypergeometric tests were used to score TCR-TCR, TCR-HLA and TCR-CMV co-occurrence, with a repertoire-size bias correction applied to TCR pairs. In a later analysis, false discovery rates were estimated by permuting HLA or CMV assignments 20 times. In a later analysis, co-occurring TCRs were grouped using DBSCAN, with TCRdist sequence similarity added in when clustering inside HLA-allele-positive subsets. Repertoires with fewer than 30,000 or more than 120,000 public chains were left out of co-occurrence clustering, as were five repertoires with anomalous nucleotide sharing. TCRdb re-hosts the immuneACCESS table, in-frame sequences only. Its copies lack some clones; in the studies checked, an unresolved V gene accounts for under half of them, and the cause for the rest is not known. The DNA gave D and trimming, while V, J and clone size come from that table. This sample has under 250,000 clones in its table, and roughly four fifths of those were observed once. Clones ranked in the top ten supply under 2% of the sample.

V is reduced by 6 bases and J by 1 base, leaving a spacing of 15 bases between them. Spanning cysteine to phenylalanine, the CDR3 consists of 14 amino acids. Only CDR3 DNA is held: 42 bases, read in frame from base 1. From the germline V gene, CDR1 is SQVTM and CDR2 is ANQGSEA. In the case of this clone: The clone's antigen remains unknown. It has no much larger one-base neighbor in the sample; base qualities were not kept.

Specimen: PBMCs. This clonotype was obtained from a young man in good health and CMV-seronegative. The sequence is built from TRBV29-1 and TRBJ1-1; a weak D assignment points to TRBD1 (5 bases agree). The CDR3 protein: CSVKGNRTNTEAFF. The DNA sequence is TGCAGCGTCAAAGGGAACAGGACGAACACTGAAGCTTTCTTT.